Included here is one T cell receptor beta chain sequence, with context. Antigen: not known. The entry originates in a study of blood T cells in healthy people across ages. Findings and limits, study-wide: It was held that diversity estimates obtained from one million T cells represented underestimates. Older age coincided with a roughly linear decline in TCR beta diversity per million T cells.

Isolation yielded PBMCs, at least 7 million per sample, in every case. Germline CDR1 and CDR2: DFQATT and SNEGSKA (reference sequence). CDR3 length: 16 residues. Trimming left V 4 bases short and J 5 bases short, with 21 bases between. PCR was performed a second time for roughly 7 to 12 cycles using a sample-barcoded 5' primer and a J-beta primer mix. Tags on each cDNA molecule came from a template-switch adaptor with 12 random nucleotides. TCRdb re-analysed the 5' RACE reads in MiXCR, keeping a single row per CDR3 protein. Among hundreds of thousands of distinct CDR3 sequences listed, 32% were seen once.

Input material: blood. V is TRBV20-1 and J is TRBJ2-1; perhaps TRBD2 as D (6 bases). This receptor was taken from a woman aged 80 or over in good health. The CDR3 nucleotides are TGCAGTGCTAAAGCCCCTCCAGCGGGCGGGAACAATGAGCAGTTCTTC. Translated: CSAKAPPAGGNNEQFF.